These 23 T cell receptor beta chains came from one sample sequenced in a study of OX40 agonist ivuxolimab in advanced cancers. Data came from immunoSEQ multiplex PCR; TCRdb stores just in-frame clones and leaves some out. The sample holds 30,000 or so clones, about 80% seen once. This specimen was CD4+ or CD8+ T cells sorted from blood, taken in a trial of the OX40 agonist ivuxolimab. These receptors came from an adult with an advanced solid tumor such as melanoma, head and neck, liver or kidney cancer.

The gene calls are TRBV4-1 and TRBJ1-3; D gene ambiguous. The germline V gene encodes CDR1 MGHRA and CDR2 YSYEKL. The CDR3 loop spans 17 amino acids. Trimming took 0 bases from V and 0 from J, leaving 12 bases between them. The chain's CDR3 is CASSQDWVPSSGNTIYF. In nucleotides, the CDR3 is TGCGCCAGCAGCCAAGACTGGGTACCGAGCTCTGGAAACACCATATATTTT.

This sequence joins TRBV15 and TRBJ1-1, with D possibly matching TRBD1 (5 bases). The CDR3 extends over 14 amino acids. Trimming stripped 5 bases from V and 0 bases from J, with 10 bases between. Germline-derived CDR1 and CDR2 are LNHNV and YYDKDF (reference sequence). CDR3 nucleotide sequence: TGTGCCACCAGCGGTGGGACGGTGAACACTGAAGCTTTCTTT. It translates to CATSGGTVNTEAFF.

V and J are TRBV11-2 and TRBJ1-4; no clear D gene. V was cut by 0 bases and J by 1 base, with 3 bases left in between. CDR3 length equals 14 residues. CDR1 is SGHAT and CDR2 is FQNNGV in the germline V gene. CDR3 bases: TGTGCCAGCAGCTTAGATTTAACTAATGAAAAACTGTTTTTT. Translated: CASSLDLTNEKLFF.

This chain uses TRBV28 with TRBJ2-2; 7 nucleotides match TRBD2. CDR3 length equals 16 residues. With 5 bases clipped from V and 1 base from J, the junction kept 7 bases outside the gene matches. CDR1 and CDR2 from the germline V gene are MDHEN and SYDVKM. The DNA for the CDR3 is TGTGCCAGCAGTCCACGGGACTACAAGAACACCGGGGAGCTGTTTTTT. Its translation is CASSPRDYKNTGELFF.

CDR3 residues: CASSLESRAGGINGYTF. The CDR3 DNA follows: TGTGCCAGCAGCTTAGAATCTCGGGCAGGGGGCATAAATGGCTACACCTTC. The V call is TRBV11-2, the J call TRBJ1-2, with 8 bases aligning to TRBD1. Germline trimming cut 0 bases from V and 6 bases from J; bases unmatched to any gene: 12. Germline V CDR1 and CDR2: SGHAT, FQNNGV. This CDR3 is built from 17 residues.

This chain connects TRBV7-6 to TRBJ1-1; maybe TRBD1 (6 bases). The CDR3 length is 13 residues. V lost 5 bases and J lost 1, with 8 bases in between. Per the germline V gene, CDR1 is SGHVS and CDR2 is FNYEAQ. The CDR3 bases are TGTGCCAGCAGCCGACAGGAGAACACTGAAGCTTTCTTT. Translating it yields CASSRQENTEAFF.

This chain links TRBV5-1 with TRBJ2-3; 8 bases line up with TRBD2. Trimming cost V 0 bases and J 2 bases; bases outside gene matches: 11. Per the germline V gene, CDR1 is SGHRS and CDR2 is YFSETQ. The CDR3 loop spans 18 amino acids. The CDR3 reads CASSLEPTSGRNTDTQYF. CDR3 nucleotide sequence: TGCGCCAGCAGCTTGGAACCTACTAGCGGAAGGAACACAGATACGCAGTATTTT.

The CDR3 protein is CASSFLPGQGTEQYF. The CDR3 DNA is TGCGCCAGCAGCTTTCTCCCGGGACAGGGAACCGAGCAGTACTTC. The chain recombines TRBV5-1 with TRBJ2-7; the match to TRBD1 covers 9 bases. The CDR3 is 15 residues long. Germline values: CDR1 SGHRS, CDR2 YFSETQ. V trimming: 2 bases; J trimming: 6 bases; junction bases outside the gene matches: 9.

V gene TRBV6-5 combines with J gene TRBJ2-5; D assignment may be TRBD1 or TRBD2 (5 bases each). V lost 4 bases to trimming and J lost 5 bases, with 17 bases between them. Germline assignment: CDR1 MNHEY and CDR2 SVGAGI. This CDR3 region has 15 residues. The CDR3 bases are TGTGCCAGCAGTTCGGGGCTTGGGGCTGGGGAGACCCAGTACTTC. Its protein is CASSSGLGAGETQYF.

The V gene is TRBV27, the J gene TRBJ2-5; D possibly corresponds to TRBD1 (5 bases). The V gene lost 6 bases and the J gene lost 3 bases, with 11 bases spanning the gap. The CDR3 contains 13 residues. Germline V lookup: CDR1 MNHEY, CDR2 SMNVEV (reference sequence). Written as DNA, the CDR3 is TGTGCCAGCAGAATACAGGAGAAAGAGACCCAGTACTTC. Protein: CASRIQEKETQYF.

The CDR3 is CASSRDVANSPLHF. CDR3 coding DNA: TGTGCCAGCAGCCGGGACGTCGCTAATTCACCCCTCCACTTT. The chain links TRBV6-5 to TRBJ1-6; a weak D match, TRBD1 (5 bases). Trimming shortened V by 6 bases and J by 6 bases, and 12 bases separated the two germline ends. Germline V CDR1 and CDR2: MNHEY, SVGAGI. The CDR3 runs 14 residues.

This clone appeared once. V gene TRBV6-1 combines with J gene TRBJ1-2; 9 bases are shared with TRBD1. Germline trimming cut 5 bases from V and 8 bases from J; bases unmatched to any gene: 9. The CDR3 sequence is 14 residues long. CDR1 is MNHNS, CDR2 SASEGT, per germline. The chain's CDR3 is CASSSGTGIIGYTF. CDR3 nucleotide sequence: TGTGCCAGCAGTTCAGGGACAGGGATTATCGGCTACACCTTC.

V usage is TRBV4-1 and J usage is TRBJ2-5; D remains ambiguous. CDR3 length: 15 residues. V was clipped by 0 bases and J by 2 bases, with 10 bases between them. CDR1 is MGHRA, CDR2 YSYEKL, per germline. Here the CDR3 DNA reads TGCGCCAGCAGCCAAGATTGGCCCGAACAAGAGACCCAGTACTTC. It specifies CASSQDWPEQETQYF.

Only a few counts were recorded for this clone. The chain combines TRBV7-5 with TRBJ2-7; the table's TRBD1 call for D was not verified on the DNA. TRBV7-5 is described as a pseudogene. The length of the CDR3 is 15 residues. For the CDR3, the DNA is TGTGCCAGCAGCTTAGCGGCAGGGGGCGCTTCCGAGCAGTACTTC. This gives the protein CASSLAAGGASEQYF.

The chain is built from TRBV11-2 and TRBJ1-6, with unresolved D. V was cut by 1 base and J by 9 bases, with 10 bases left in between. CDR3 length: 14 residues. The germline V gene encodes CDR1 SGHAT and CDR2 FQNNGV. The CDR3 DNA is TGTGCCAGCAGCTTAGCCCCTGAAGGTTCACCCCTCCACTTT. Encoded protein: CASSLAPEGSPLHF. Filled out from reference TRBV11-2 and TRBJ1-6, the complete variable domain reads EAGVAQSPRYKIIEKRQSVAFWCNPISGHATLYWYQQILGQGPKLLIQFQNNGVVDDSQLPKDRFSAERLKGVDSTLKIQPAKLEDSAVYLCASSLAPEGSPLHFGNGTRLTVT.

The chain carries TRBV4-1 and TRBJ2-6; D is possibly TRBD1 (6 bases). The CDR3 runs to 21 residues. Trimming removed 4 bases at V and 0 bases at J, with 25 bases between. Germline loops: CDR1 MGHRA, CDR2 YSYEKL. Written as DNA, the CDR3 is TGCGCCAGCAGCCTAATTCCCGGACAGATTAAAACCTACTCTGGGGCCAACGTCCTGACTTTC. The encoded protein is CASSLIPGQIKTYSGANVLTF.

The chain recombines TRBV11-2 with TRBJ2-1; no clear D gene. The CDR3 has 14 residues. In germline, CDR1 is SGHAT, CDR2 FQNNGV. V was shortened by 5 bases and J by 8 bases, with 16 bases between the two germline ends. The CDR3 coding sequence is TGTGCCAGCAGCACCCGAGGAGCTGTCCATGAGCAGTTCTTC. Translation: CASSTRGAVHEQFF. The full variable domain, in which reference TRBV11-2 and TRBJ2-1 provide the parts outside the CDR3, is EAGVAQSPRYKIIEKRQSVAFWCNPISGHATLYWYQQILGQGPKLLIQFQNNGVVDDSQLPKDRFSAERLKGVDSTLKIQPAKLEDSAVYLCASSTRGAVHEQFFGPGTRLTVL.

V usage is TRBV27 and J usage is TRBJ1-1; D not resolved. The length of the CDR3 is 15 residues. V was cut by 2 bases and J by 1 base, with 11 bases left in between. From germline, CDR1 is MNHEY and CDR2 SMNVEV (reference sequence). CDR3 loop: CASSLSLAGNTEAFF. The CDR3 coding sequence is TGTGCCAGCAGTTTAAGTCTGGCGGGGAACACTGAAGCTTTCTTT.

The V and J genes are TRBV16 and TRBJ1-1, with D maybe TRBD1 (5 bases). The ends were cut back, 0 bases at V and 5 bases at J, with 13 bases in the middle. This CDR3 is built from 15 residues. Germline CDR1 and CDR2: KGHSY and FQNENV. CDR3 residues: CASSQSGVAGTEAFF. Here the CDR3 DNA reads TGTGCCAGCAGCCAATCGGGGGTAGCGGGGACTGAAGCTTTCTTT.

The J gene is TRBJ1-5, the V gene TRBV2; weak D call: TRBD1 (6 bases). Trimming left V 7 bases short and J 4 bases short, with 23 bases between. CDR1 SNHLY and CDR2 FYNNEI come from the germline V gene. CDR3 length: 17 residues. This CDR3 reads CASISDVWSQGNQPQHF. The DNA of the CDR3 is TGTGCCAGCATTAGTGACGTCTGGAGTCAGGGGAATCAGCCCCAGCATTTT.

The chain combines TRBV7-9 with TRBJ2-2; D gene unclear. Germline V gene data show CDR1 as SEHNR and CDR2 as FQNEAQ (reference sequence). This CDR3 is 16 amino acids long. V was clipped by 8 bases and J by 3 bases, with 19 bases between them. The CDR3 bases are TGTGCCAGCGGTCCCAAAGACCCGGCCCACACCGGGGAGCTGTTTTTT. Its translation: CASGPKDPAHTGELFF.

This clone was counted only a few times. CDR3 DNA sequence: TGTGCCAGCAGCCAAGAGGGACGCCGGGCGGGGAATGAGCAGTTCTTC. Protein sequence: CASSQEGRRAGNEQFF. The chain recombines TRBV14 with TRBJ2-1; weak D call: TRBD2 (6 bases). V was pared by 0 bases and J by 7 bases, with 16 bases between. The germline CDR1 and CDR2 sequences are SGHDN and FVKESK. This CDR3 has 16 residues.

The chain links TRBV9 to TRBJ1-4, with TRBD1 as a possible D gene (5 bases). Germline CDR1 and CDR2: SGDLS and YYNGEE. This CDR3 comprises 14 residues. The V gene lost 4 bases and the J gene lost 8 bases, with 15 bases spanning the gap. CDR3 in DNA: TGTGCCAGCAGCCGAAGCAGTCGGGACGAAAAACTGTTTTTT. It is translated as CASSRSSRDEKLFF. Looking up the rest from reference TRBV9 and TRBJ1-4 gives the full variable domain: DSGVTQTPKHLITATGQRVTLRCSPRSGDLSVYWYQQSLDQGLQFLIQYYNGEERAKGNILERFSAQQFPDLHSELNLSSLELGDSALYFCASSRSSRDEKLFFGSGTQLSVL.